This is a list of T cell receptor beta chains from one sample in a study of cytomegalovirus exposure and HLA in healthy donors. This table comes from immunoSEQ multiplex PCR, and its TCRdb copy is limited to in-frame clones, with some not included. The data contain approximately 210,000 clones, over 75% of them seen just once; the ten biggest clones take up roughly 10%. Sequencing was carried out using PBMCs. These receptors were obtained from a woman aged 50 to 65 in good health and CMV-seropositive. Each CDR3 is given with its conserved first and last residue. The order of the fields is CDR3 DNA, CDR3 protein, D gene, clone size, V gene, J gene. A D gene is named only where the DNA matches it firmly. A clone size is listed for some rows: how often the clone was seen (once, few, many), or a class if it is expanded.

TGTGCCAGCAGTAAACAGGGGAGTTATGGCTACACCTTC	CASSKQGSYGYTF	TRBD1	.	TRBV28	TRBJ1-2
TGTGCCAGCAGTCAATTTGGGGGGTTGAACACTGAAGCTTTCTTT	CASSQFGGLNTEAFF	.	few	TRBV6-4	TRBJ1-1
TGCGCCAGCAGCACAGGACAGAGAAACACCGGGGAGCTGTTTTTT	CASSTGQRNTGELFF	.	.	TRBV5-1	TRBJ2-2
TGTGCCACTGGACAGAATCCCTATGGCTACACCTTC	CATGQNPYGYTF	.	few	TRBV10-3	TRBJ1-2
TGCGCCAGCAGCCAAGGGGGCAAGGCCCGATTTTCACCCCTCCACTTT	CASSQGGKARFSPLHF	.	.	TRBV4-1	TRBJ1-6
TGTGCCAGCAGCTTAGTAGAGGGGGTAGGCCAAGAGACCCAGTACTTC	CASSLVEGVGQETQYF	.	once	TRBV7-6	TRBJ2-5
TGCGCCAGCGCCCAGCTCGTTTCTAGCGAAGCCCACGAGCAGTACTTC	CASAQLVSSEAHEQYF	.	.	TRBV5-1	TRBJ2-7
TGTGCCAGCAGCTTTGACAGGGGCGATAAAGCTTTCTTT	CASSFDRGDKAFF	TRBD1	few	TRBV7-2	TRBJ1-1
TGTGCCTGGACCTCGGGGATCGCCTATAATTCACCCCTCCACTTT	CAWTSGIAYNSPLHF	.	.	TRBV30	TRBJ1-6
TGCGCCAGCAGCAGGGACAGGGGGCCTTACGAGCAGTACTTC	CASSRDRGPYEQYF	TRBD1	.	TRBV5-1	TRBJ2-7
TGTGCCAGCAGCTCACCGGTAGGACAGAGAATTTCACCCCTCCACTTT	CASSSPVGQRISPLHF	.	.	TRBV5-4	TRBJ1-6
TGTGCCAGCAGTGAAGTCAGGGGAAATGAAAAACTGTTTTTT	CASSEVRGNEKLFF	.	.	TRBV2	TRBJ1-4
TGTGCCAGTAGTGGGACAGGCGACTACGAGCAGTACTTC	CASSGTGDYEQYF	TRBD1	.	TRBV19	TRBJ2-7
TGCGCCAGCAGCTTGCAGGGGGACACTGAAGCTTTCTTT	CASSLQGDTEAFF	TRBD1	.	TRBV5-1	TRBJ1-1
TGTGCCAGCAGCGTAGATTCCCTAGCGGGGGGGGACACAGATACGCAGTATTTT	CASSVDSLAGGDTDTQYF	TRBD2	.	TRBV9	TRBJ2-3
TGCGCCAGCAGCTGGACGTACAGGGTCTACGAGCAGTACTTC	CASSWTYRVYEQYF	.	.	TRBV5-1	TRBJ2-7
TGTGCCAGCAGCTTGTCGAGGACTGAAGCTTTCTTT	CASSLSRTEAFF	.	few	TRBV5-6	TRBJ1-1
TGTGCCAGCAGCGTAGTAGCGGGGCTCACCGGGGAGCTGTTTTTT	CASSVVAGLTGELFF	TRBD2	.	TRBV9	TRBJ2-2
TGCGCCAGCAGCCAAGGTGGACTCTATGGCTACACCTTC	CASSQGGLYGYTF	.	.	TRBV4-3	TRBJ1-2
TGTGCCAGCAGCGTAGGAGGGGGACAGGGGGCAGGGACGACCCAGTACTTC	CASSVGGGQGAGTTQYF	TRBD1	.	TRBV9	TRBJ2-5
TGCGCCAGCAGCAGGGACAGGGATGAAAAACTGTTTTTT	CASSRDRDEKLFF	TRBD1	.	TRBV5-1	TRBJ1-4
TGTGCCAGCAGTTTTTTCACAGGGGTCACTGAAGCTTTCTTT	CASSFFTGVTEAFF	TRBD1	.	TRBV6-5	TRBJ1-1
TGTGCCAGTAGACCAACTCCGGCGGCGAGCTCTGGAAACACCATATATTTT	CASRPTPAASSGNTIYF	.	.	TRBV19	TRBJ1-3
TGTGCCAGCAGTTCCTCAGGACAGGCCTCCCAGCCCCAGCATTTT	CASSSSGQASQPQHF	TRBD1	few	TRBV6-5	TRBJ1-5
TGCGCCAGCAGCTTCCGACGGACAGGGGAATCTGGGGCCAACGTCCTGACTTTC	CASSFRRTGESGANVLTF	TRBD1	few	TRBV5-1	TRBJ2-6
TGTGCCAGCTCACCGCGGGGGGTTCAAGAGACCCAGTACTTC	CASSPRGVQETQYF	TRBD2	.	TRBV18	TRBJ2-5
TGTGCCAGCAGCCCCGGACAGACCTATGGCTACACCTTC	CASSPGQTYGYTF	.	.	TRBV6-5	TRBJ1-2
TGTGCCTGTCGGGACAGTGGCAATCAGCCCCAGCATTTT	CACRDSGNQPQHF	TRBD1	few	TRBV19	TRBJ1-5
TGTGCCTGGAGGGGAGACACTGAAGCTTTCTTT	CAWRGDTEAFF	.	few	TRBV30	TRBJ1-1
TGTGCCAGCAGCTCAGGATCAAGACAGGAGCAGTACTTC	CASSSGSRQEQYF	.	.	TRBV9	TRBJ2-7
TGCGCCAGCAGCACGACAGGGGACACTGAAGCTTTCTTT	CASSTTGDTEAFF	TRBD1	few	TRBV5-1	TRBJ1-1
TGTGCCTGGAGTGTAAAGCGCGGGGGACCCTCCTACGAGCAGTACTTC	CAWSVKRGGPSYEQYF	TRBD2	.	TRBV30	TRBJ2-7
TGTGCCAGTAGTTTACCAGGGGCTAGCACAGATACGCAGTATTTT	CASSLPGASTDTQYF	.	.	TRBV19	TRBJ2-3
TGTGCCAGCAGCTTGTCCGGGGCAGGGGGTGACTATGGCTACACCTTC	CASSLSGAGGDYGYTF	TRBD1	.	TRBV7-2	TRBJ1-2
TGTGCCAGTAGAGTTACAGATGTAACTAATGAAAAACTGTTTTTT	CASRVTDVTNEKLFF	.	.	TRBV19	TRBJ1-4
TGCGCCAGCAGCTTAGGACAGGGCGGGGGAAACTATGGCTACACCTTC	CASSLGQGGGNYGYTF	TRBD1	.	TRBV5-1	TRBJ1-2
TGCACCAGCAGCCAAGAGCCCAGGGGCCGATATGGCTACACCTTC	CTSSQEPRGRYGYTF	.	.	TRBV1	TRBJ1-2
TGTGCCAGCAGTTACGGCAGCGACGAGCAGTACTTC	CASSYGSDEQYF	.	few	TRBV6-5	TRBJ2-7
TGTGCCATCAGGGCAGGAACCATATTTGGTTCACCCCTCCACTTT	CAIRAGTIFGSPLHF	.	.	TRBV10-3	TRBJ1-6
TGTGCCAGCAGCTTAATGAAGGCAGGGGTAGGCGGCTACACCTTC	CASSLMKAGVGGYTF	.	once	TRBV7-3	TRBJ1-2
TGCGCCAGTGAGGGAAGATGGGGTGAAAAACTGTTTTTT	CASEGRWGEKLFF	.	few	TRBV5-1	TRBJ1-4
TGTGCCAGCAGCCCCGACAGCTACGAGCAGTACTTC	CASSPDSYEQYF	.	.	TRBV11-1	TRBJ2-7
TGCGCCAGCAGCCCCGGGACAGGGGATAATGAAAAACTGTTTTTT	CASSPGTGDNEKLFF	TRBD1	.	TRBV5-1	TRBJ1-4
TGTGCCGCCGGGGGAGGACAGGGAGCACGGGAGCAGTACTTC	CAAGGGQGAREQYF	TRBD1	.	TRBV6-1	TRBJ2-7
TGTGCCAGCAGCTTAGCAGGGGGCAGGGCAGGGGGAAGGGGTTACTATGGCTACACCTTC	CASSLAGGRAGGRGYYGYTF	TRBD1	.	TRBV7-2	TRBJ1-2
TGTGCCAGCAGTGAATATTACTATGGCTACACCTTC	CASSEYYYGYTF	.	.	TRBV2	TRBJ1-2